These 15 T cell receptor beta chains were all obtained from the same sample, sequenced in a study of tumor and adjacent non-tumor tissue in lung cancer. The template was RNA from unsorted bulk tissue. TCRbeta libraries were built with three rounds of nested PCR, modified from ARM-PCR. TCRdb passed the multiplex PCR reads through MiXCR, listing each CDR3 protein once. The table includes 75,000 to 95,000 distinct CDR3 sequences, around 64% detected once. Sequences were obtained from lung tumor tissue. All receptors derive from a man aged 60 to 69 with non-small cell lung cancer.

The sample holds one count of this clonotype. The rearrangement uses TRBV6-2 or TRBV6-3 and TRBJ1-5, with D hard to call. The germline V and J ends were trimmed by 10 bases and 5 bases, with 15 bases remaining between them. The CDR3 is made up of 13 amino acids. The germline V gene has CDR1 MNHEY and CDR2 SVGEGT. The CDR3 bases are TGTGCCATCAATTACGGAGACGATCAGCCCCAGCATTTT. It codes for CAINYGDDQPQHF.

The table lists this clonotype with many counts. The CDR3 sequence: CASSGLGIYEQYF. CDR3 bases: TGTGCCAGCAGTGGCCTAGGGATTTACGAGCAGTACTTC. V gene TRBV2 combines with J gene TRBJ2-7; D unresolved. The V end lost 4 bases, the J end lost 4 bases, and 11 bases lay between the germline ends. The CDR3 runs 13 residues. CDR1 and CDR2 from the germline V gene are SNHLY and FYNNEI.

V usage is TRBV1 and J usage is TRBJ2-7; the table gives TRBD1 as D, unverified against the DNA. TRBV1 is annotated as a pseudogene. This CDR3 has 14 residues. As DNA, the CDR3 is TGCACCACTCTCCAGGGGGGCGGCACCTACGAGCAGTACTTC. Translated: CTTLQGGGTYEQYF.

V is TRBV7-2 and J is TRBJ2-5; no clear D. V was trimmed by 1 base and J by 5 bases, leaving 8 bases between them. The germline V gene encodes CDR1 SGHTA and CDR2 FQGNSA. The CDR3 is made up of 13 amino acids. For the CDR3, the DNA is TGTGCCAGCAGCTTAGGGGTAATGGAGACCCAGTACTTC. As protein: CASSLGVMETQYF.

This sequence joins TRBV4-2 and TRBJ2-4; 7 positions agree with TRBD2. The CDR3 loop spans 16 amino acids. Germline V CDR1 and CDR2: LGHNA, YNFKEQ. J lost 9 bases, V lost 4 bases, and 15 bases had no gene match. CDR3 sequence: CASSPTTSSGESIQYF. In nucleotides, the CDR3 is TGTGCCAGCAGCCCCACTACTTCTAGCGGAGAAAGCATTCAGTACTTC.

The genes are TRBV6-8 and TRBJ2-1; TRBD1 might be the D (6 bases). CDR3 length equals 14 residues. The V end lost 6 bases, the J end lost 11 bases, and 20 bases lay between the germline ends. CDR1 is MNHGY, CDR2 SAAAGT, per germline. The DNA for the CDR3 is TGTGCCAGCAGCCTAGCTCGCCAGGGGTTAAAGCAGTTCTTC. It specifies CASSLARQGLKQFF.

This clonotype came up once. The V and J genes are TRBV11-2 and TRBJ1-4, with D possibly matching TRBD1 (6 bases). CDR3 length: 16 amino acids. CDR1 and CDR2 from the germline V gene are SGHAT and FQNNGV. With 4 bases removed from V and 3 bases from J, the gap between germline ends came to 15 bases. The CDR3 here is CASSWTPGQPNEKLFF. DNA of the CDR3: TGTGCCAGCAGCTGGACACCGGGACAACCTAATGAAAAACTGTTTTTT. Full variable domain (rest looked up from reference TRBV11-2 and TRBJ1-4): EAGVAQSPRYKIIEKRQSVAFWCNPISGHATLYWYQQILGQGPKLLIQFQNNGVVDDSQLPKDRFSAERLKGVDSTLKIQPAKLEDSAVYLCASSWTPGQPNEKLFFGSGTQLSVL.

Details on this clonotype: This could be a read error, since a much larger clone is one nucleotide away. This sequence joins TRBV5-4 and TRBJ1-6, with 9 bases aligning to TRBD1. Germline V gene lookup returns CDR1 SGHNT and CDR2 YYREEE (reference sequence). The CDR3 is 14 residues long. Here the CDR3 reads CTSSLTGGNSPLHF. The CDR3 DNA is TGTACCAGCAGCCTGACAGGGGGTAATTCACCCCTCCACTTT.

For the CDR3, the DNA is TGTGCCAGCAGCGAATCGGGAGGGAGGAAGGCTTTCTTT. Encoded protein: CASSESGGRKAFF. The chain joins TRBV12-3 or TRBV12-4 to TRBJ1-1; D is ambiguous. The germline V and J ends were trimmed by 6 bases and 11 bases, with 19 bases remaining between them. The CDR3 has 13 amino acids.

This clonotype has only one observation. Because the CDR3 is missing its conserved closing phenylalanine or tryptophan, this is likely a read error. The CDR3 sequence: CASNLDTTDMQYY. For the CDR3, the DNA is TGCGCCAGCAACTTGGACACGACCGATATGCAGTATTAT. The chain links TRBV5-1 to TRBJ2-3; a weak D match, TRBD1 (5 bases). CDR1 is SGHRS, CDR2 YFSETQ, per germline. The CDR3 consists of 13 residues.

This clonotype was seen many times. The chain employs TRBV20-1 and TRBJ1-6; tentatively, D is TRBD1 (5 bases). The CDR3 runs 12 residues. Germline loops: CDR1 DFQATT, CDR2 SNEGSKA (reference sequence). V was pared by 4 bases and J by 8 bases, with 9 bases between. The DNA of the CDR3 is TGCAGTGCTAAGCAGGGCGATTCACCCCTCCACTTT. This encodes CSAKQGDSPLHF.

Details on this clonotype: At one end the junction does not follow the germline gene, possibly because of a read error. The CDR3 loop is CPSNLRRLSRNEQFF. The CDR3, as DNA: TGTCCCAGTAATTTAAGGCGGCTATCCCGCAATGAGCAGTTCTTC. The J gene is TRBJ2-1, the V gene TRBV12-3 or TRBV12-4; D is unclear. The CDR3 sequence is 15 residues long.

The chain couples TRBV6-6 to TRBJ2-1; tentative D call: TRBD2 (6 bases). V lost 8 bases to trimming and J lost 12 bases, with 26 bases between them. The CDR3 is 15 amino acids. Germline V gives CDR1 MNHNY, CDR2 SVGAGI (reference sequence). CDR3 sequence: CASRYDMAGRDGQFF. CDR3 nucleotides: TGTGCCAGCCGATACGACATGGCGGGGCGCGATGGGCAGTTCTTC.

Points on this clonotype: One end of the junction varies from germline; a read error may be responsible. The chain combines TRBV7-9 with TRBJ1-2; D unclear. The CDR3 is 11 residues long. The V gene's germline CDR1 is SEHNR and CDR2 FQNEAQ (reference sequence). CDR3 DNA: TGTGCCAGCAGCTTAGTGGGAGACTACGCCTTC. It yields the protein CASSLVGDYAF.

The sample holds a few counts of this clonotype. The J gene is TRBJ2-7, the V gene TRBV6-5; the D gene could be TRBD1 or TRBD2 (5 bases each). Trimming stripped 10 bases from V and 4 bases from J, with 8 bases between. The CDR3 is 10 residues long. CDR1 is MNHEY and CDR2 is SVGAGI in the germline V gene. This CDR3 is CATGLYEQYF. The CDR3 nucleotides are TGTGCCACGGGGCTTTACGAGCAGTACTTC.